Below, 11 T cell receptor beta chains from the same sample are listed, as sequenced in a study of early stage breast cancer tumors. Profiling relied on immunoSEQ multiplex PCR, and the TCRdb table lists in-frame clones only, not all of them. Among more than 65,000 clones listed, more than 70% were seen once. Sample: blood. These receptor sequences come from a person aged 35 to 50 with breast cancer.

V usage is TRBV30 and J usage is TRBJ1-3; D is ambiguous. Germline V gene data show CDR1 as GTSNPN and CDR2 as SVGIG (reference sequence). The germline V and J ends were trimmed by 5 bases and 0 bases, with 14 bases remaining between them. CDR3 length: 15 residues. CDR3 amino acids: CAWRPEAYSGNTIYF. DNA for the CDR3: TGTGCCTGGCGTCCGGAGGCCTACTCTGGAAACACCATATATTTT.

This chain connects TRBV28 to TRBJ1-1; D is perhaps TRBD1 (5 bases). Germline CDR1 MDHEN, CDR2 SYDVKM. This CDR3 is built from 10 residues. Trimming took 10 bases from V and 11 from J, leaving 14 bases between them. CDR3 in DNA: TGTGCCACCCGGGGGAAAAAGGCTTTCTTT. Translating gives CATRGKKAFF.

The chain is built from TRBV7-9 and TRBJ2-1; TRBD2 is a possible D gene (6 bases). The CDR3 sequence is 14 residues long. Trimming removed 7 bases from V and 8 bases from J, with 18 bases in between. Looked up from germline, CDR1 is SEHNR and CDR2 is FQNEAQ (reference sequence). CDR3 region: CASIQSGTVDEQFF. CDR3 DNA sequence: TGTGCCAGCATCCAATCCGGGACTGTGGATGAGCAGTTCTTC.

This clone was detected only a few times. The rearrangement links TRBV5-6 to TRBJ1-2, with TRBD1 matching over 7 bases. This CDR3 comprises 13 residues. In germline, CDR1 is SGHDT, CDR2 YYEEEE. After removal of 2 bases from V and 7 bases from J, the junction contained 5 bases not matched to a gene. CDR3 sequence reads: CASSLKGGVGYTF. In DNA, the CDR3 is TGTGCCAGCAGCTTAAAAGGGGGCGTTGGCTACACCTTC.

CDR3 DNA sequence: TGTGCCAGCAGCTCGGGGGGGAGGAACATTCAGTACTTC. It yields the protein CASSSGGRNIQYF. The chain combines TRBV5-5 with TRBJ2-4, with TRBD2 matching over 8 bases. The V and J ends lost 3 bases and 7 bases, in that order; junction bases with no gene match: 3. This CDR3 spans 13 amino acids. CDR1 is SGHKS and CDR2 is YYEKEE in the germline V gene (reference sequence).

This chain joins TRBV11-2 and TRBJ2-7, with D unresolved. V was cut by 2 bases and J by 6 bases, with 5 bases left in between. Germline CDR1 reads SGHAT; CDR2 reads FQNNGV. This CDR3 contains 11 residues. The CDR3 is CASSLSPEQYF. The CDR3, as DNA: TGTGCCAGCAGCTTAAGCCCCGAGCAGTACTTC. The full variable domain, rest sourced from reference TRBV11-2 and TRBJ2-7, is EAGVAQSPRYKIIEKRQSVAFWCNPISGHATLYWYQQILGQGPKLLIQFQNNGVVDDSQLPKDRFSAERLKGVDSTLKIQPAKLEDSAVYLCASSLSPEQYFGPGTRLTVT.

The chain recombines TRBV6-6 with TRBJ1-4, with 10 positions matching TRBD1. Germline assignment: CDR1 MNHNY and CDR2 SVGAGI (reference sequence). The CDR3 has 15 residues. V dropped 2 bases and J dropped 8; count of bases not matched to a gene: 5. The CDR3 reads CASSYTGTGVEKLFF. CDR3 bases: TGTGCCAGCAGTTACACCGGGACAGGGGTAGAAAAACTGTTTTTT.

This clone was seen a single time. This chain joins TRBV6-6 and TRBJ2-3, with D maybe TRBD1 (6 bases). The CDR3 totals 12 residues. Germline V gene sequence: CDR1 MNHNY, CDR2 SVGAGI (reference sequence). Trimming took 6 bases from V and 11 from J, leaving 15 bases between them. The CDR3 loop reads CASSPRQVLQYF. The CDR3 DNA is TGTGCCAGCAGCCCTAGACAGGTCCTGCAGTATTTT.

The chain combines TRBV28 with TRBJ2-1, with TRBD1 as a possible D gene (5 bases). The CDR3 is 16 amino acids. Germline V CDR1 and CDR2: MDHEN, SYDVKM. V was trimmed by 4 bases and J by 3 bases, leaving 16 bases between them. In nucleotides, the CDR3 is TGTGCCAGCAGTTCCCTTTCAAGGGGTATCTACAATGAGCAGTTCTTC. Translating gives CASSSLSRGIYNEQFF.

The V call is TRBV28, the J call TRBJ2-7; TRBD1 matches at 8 bases. Per germline, CDR1 MDHEN and CDR2 SYDVKM. CDR3 length equals 15 residues. The V gene end was trimmed by 6 bases and the J gene end by 1 base; junction bases not matched to a gene: 8. CDR3 sequence (DNA): TGTGCCAGCAGCGGGGCAGGGGGCGCGTCCTACGAGCAGTACTTC. Amino acids: CASSGAGGASYEQYF.

DNA of the CDR3: TGTGCCAGCTACGATGGTAGACCTAGCACAGATACGCAGTATTTT. Protein product: CASYDGRPSTDTQYF. V usage is TRBV6-6 and J usage is TRBJ2-3; no reliable D call. This CDR3 region has 15 residues. Germline V gene lookup returns CDR1 MNHNY and CDR2 SVGAGI (reference sequence). V gave up 8 bases and J gave up 0 bases, with 15 bases separating them.